This note documents a single T cell receptor (beta chain) sequence. The CDR3 is 18 amino acids. The junction had 10 bases not matched to a gene; V was cut back by 0 bases and J by 3 bases. From germline, CDR1 is LGHNA and CDR2 YSLEER. The data originate from a study of T-cell reconstitution after alpha-beta-depleted transplantation in children. Unique molecular identifiers were incorporated when the TCRbeta library was constructed. TCRdb itself ran the PCR reads through MiXCR, one entry per CDR3 protein. The sample consists of hundreds of thousands of distinct CDR3 sequences, about 12% of them appearing once.

The clonotype comes from a human donor who donated a stem cell graft to a child with combined immunodeficiency. Sequencing used PBMCs from the stem cell graft donor, obtained from the stem cell graft. V gene TRBV4-3 combines with J gene TRBJ2-5; 10 nucleotides agree with TRBD2. In nucleotides, the CDR3 is TGCGCCAGCAGCCAAGAACGTGCGGGACTAGCGAAAGAAGAGACCCAGTACTTC. It codes for CASSQERAGLAKEETQYF.